This note documents a single T cell receptor (beta chain) sequence. The antigen is unknown. These data are taken from a study of cytomegalovirus exposure and HLA in healthy donors. Whole-study results and caveats: One cluster of highly shared sequence variants probably arose as a sequencing artifact. Researchers catalogued about 160 TCR beta chains as cytomegalovirus-associated. Previous analysis showed most TCR beta V segments were productive about 87% or about 30% of the time.

The CDR3 runs to 15 residues. Germline loops: CDR1 LGHNA, CDR2 YNFKEQ. The V and J ends lost 2 bases and 3 bases, in that order; junction bases with no gene match: 4. The primer mix had 60 Vbeta and 13 Jbeta primers. Sequencing was performed with immunoSEQ multiplex PCR; in TCRdb, only in-frame clones are kept and a portion is missing. The repertoire has 40,000 to 55,000 clones, around 69% of them found once; the top ten carry around 3.3%. The source of this sequence is a woman aged 25 to 39 in good health and CMV-seronegative. The sequenced sample consisted of PBMCs. The V gene is TRBV4-2, the J gene TRBJ2-7; 10 bases are shared with TRBD2. CDR3 sequence: CASSQKLAGYYEQYF. CDR3 in DNA: TGTGCCAGCAGCCAAAAACTAGCGGGGTACTACGAGCAGTACTTC.